The rows below give T cell receptor beta chains drawn from one sample of a study of cytomegalovirus exposure and HLA in healthy donors. Using immunoSEQ multiplex PCR, the repertoire was profiled, and TCRdb retains in-frame clones only, with some absent. The data contain 99,000 or so clones, around 87% of them singletons. Material: PBMCs. The receptors stem from a young woman in good health and CMV-seropositive. Both conserved end residues are part of each CDR3. A D gene is named only where the DNA matches it firmly. Where a row states a size, it is once, few, many or the class of an expanded clone; other rows omit it.

d_call: NA
clone_size: NA
v_call: TRBV7-9
j_call: TRBJ2-7
cdr3_aa: CASSFRGDLYEQYF
cdr3_nt: TGTGCCAGCAGCTTTCGCGGGGATCTCTACGAGCAGTACTTC

d_call: NA
clone_size: NA
v_call: TRBV30
j_call: TRBJ2-2
cdr3_aa: CAWTDSLAGELFF
cdr3_nt: TGTGCCTGGACCGACTCCCTGGCTGGGGAGCTGTTTTTT

d_call: NA
clone_size: NA
v_call: TRBV28
j_call: TRBJ2-7
cdr3_aa: CASSLSPEQYF
cdr3_nt: TGTGCCAGCAGTTTGAGTCCCGAGCAGTACTTC

d_call: NA
clone_size: once
v_call: TRBV4-1
j_call: TRBJ2-7
cdr3_aa: CASSQVGGLYEQYF
cdr3_nt: TGCGCCAGCAGCCAAGTCGGAGGGTTGTACGAGCAGTACTTC

d_call: NA
clone_size: NA
v_call: TRBV5-1
j_call: TRBJ2-2
cdr3_aa: CASSLARLNTGELFF
cdr3_nt: TGCGCCAGCAGCTTGGCTCGACTAAACACCGGGGAGCTGTTTTTT

d_call: NA
clone_size: NA
v_call: TRBV29-1
j_call: TRBJ2-1
cdr3_aa: CSVSSEQFF
cdr3_nt: TGCAGCGTTTCCAGTGAGCAGTTCTTC

d_call: TRBD1
clone_size: NA
v_call: TRBV6-1
j_call: TRBJ1-1
cdr3_aa: CASRTGGADTEAFF
cdr3_nt: TGTGCCAGCAGGACAGGGGGCGCAGACACTGAAGCTTTCTTT

d_call: TRBD1
clone_size: NA
v_call: TRBV27
j_call: TRBJ1-1
cdr3_aa: CASSGLRGRAEAFF
cdr3_nt: TGTGCCAGCAGTGGCCTCAGGGGGCGGGCTGAAGCTTTCTTT

d_call: TRBD1
clone_size: NA
v_call: TRBV6-1
j_call: TRBJ2-5
cdr3_aa: CASSGSRGRGETQYF
cdr3_nt: TGTGCCAGCAGTGGGAGCAGGGGGCGCGGAGAGACCCAGTACTTC

d_call: NA
clone_size: few
v_call: TRBV5-1
j_call: TRBJ2-7
cdr3_aa: CASSLGAGFNEQYF
cdr3_nt: TGCGCCAGCAGCTTGGGGGCAGGGTTTAACGAGCAGTACTTC

d_call: NA
clone_size: NA
v_call: TRBV18
j_call: TRBJ2-7
cdr3_aa: CASSPFNFSYEQYF
cdr3_nt: TGTGCCAGCTCACCATTCAACTTCTCCTACGAGCAGTACTTC

d_call: NA
clone_size: NA
v_call: TRBV11-3
j_call: TRBJ2-3
cdr3_aa: CASSLTGQLSTDTQYF
cdr3_nt: TGTGCCAGCAGCTTAACGGGTCAGCTTAGCACAGATACGCAGTATTTT

d_call: NA
clone_size: few
v_call: TRBV5-1
j_call: TRBJ1-2
cdr3_aa: CASSLVVTGSLGYTF
cdr3_nt: TGCGCCAGCAGCTTGGTTGTGACAGGTTCCCTTGGCTACACCTTC

d_call: NA
clone_size: NA
v_call: TRBV21-1
j_call: TRBJ2-1
cdr3_aa: CASRPSGSSGSYNEQFF
cdr3_nt: TGTGCCAGCAGACCGAGCGGGTCTAGCGGGAGCTACAATGAGCAGTTCTTC

d_call: NA
clone_size: NA
v_call: TRBV28
j_call: TRBJ1-1
cdr3_aa: CASSPPGYTEAFF
cdr3_nt: TGTGCCAGCAGCCCCCCGGGTTACACTGAAGCTTTCTTT

d_call: TRBD2
clone_size: NA
v_call: TRBV18
j_call: TRBJ2-7
cdr3_aa: CASSPGLAGVEQYF
cdr3_nt: TGTGCCAGCTCACCCGGACTAGCGGGAGTCGAGCAGTACTTC

d_call: TRBD2
clone_size: once
v_call: TRBV9
j_call: TRBJ2-5
cdr3_aa: CASSVVAGVGETQYF
cdr3_nt: TGTGCCAGCAGCGTAGTAGCGGGAGTAGGGGAGACCCAGTACTTC

d_call: NA
clone_size: NA
v_call: TRBV13
j_call: TRBJ2-1
cdr3_aa: CASSLGDGSYNEQFF
cdr3_nt: TGTGCCAGCAGCTTAGGCGACGGGAGTTACAATGAGCAGTTCTTC

d_call: NA
clone_size: NA
v_call: TRBV5-5
j_call: TRBJ2-7
cdr3_aa: CASSQGNEQYF
cdr3_nt: TGTGCCAGCAGCCAGGGGAACGAGCAGTACTTC

d_call: NA
clone_size: many
v_call: TRBV9
j_call: TRBJ2-7
cdr3_aa: CASSPVGGEYEQYF
cdr3_nt: TGTGCCAGCAGCCCCGTAGGAGGCGAGTACGAGCAGTACTTC

d_call: NA
clone_size: few
v_call: TRBV27
j_call: TRBJ1-5
cdr3_aa: CASSLPGGNQPQHF
cdr3_nt: TGTGCCAGCAGTTTACCAGGCGGCAATCAGCCCCAGCATTTT

d_call: TRBD2
clone_size: NA
v_call: TRBV7-9
j_call: TRBJ2-1
cdr3_aa: CASSAGGEQFF
cdr3_nt: TGTGCCAGCAGCGCGGGGGGTGAGCAGTTCTTC

d_call: NA
clone_size: NA
v_call: TRBV4-2
j_call: TRBJ2-7
cdr3_aa: CASSQDYWGGPDEQYF
cdr3_nt: TGTGCCAGCAGCCAAGATTATTGGGGGGGCCCTGACGAGCAGTACTTC

d_call: TRBD2
clone_size: NA
v_call: TRBV12-5
j_call: TRBJ2-7
cdr3_aa: CASGTTSGSYEQYF
cdr3_nt: TGTGCTAGTGGTACGACTAGCGGGAGCTACGAGCAGTACTTC

d_call: TRBD1
clone_size: NA
v_call: TRBV5-1
j_call: TRBJ2-7
cdr3_aa: CASSFGTGTGEDEQYF
cdr3_nt: TGCGCCAGCAGCTTCGGAACCGGGACAGGGGAGGACGAGCAGTACTTC

d_call: NA
clone_size: NA
v_call: TRBV7-9
j_call: TRBJ2-7
cdr3_aa: CASSLDLEIYEQYF
cdr3_nt: TGTGCCAGCAGCTTAGATCTGGAGATCTACGAGCAGTACTTC

d_call: NA
clone_size: NA
v_call: TRBV10-3
j_call: TRBJ2-3
cdr3_aa: CAISASGGASTDTQYF
cdr3_nt: TGTGCCATCAGTGCGAGTGGCGGGGCTTCCACAGATACGCAGTATTTT

d_call: NA
clone_size: NA
v_call: TRBV30
j_call: TRBJ1-5
cdr3_aa: CACEGDGNQPQHF
cdr3_nt: TGTGCCTGTGAGGGGGATGGCAATCAGCCCCAGCATTTT

d_call: TRBD1
clone_size: NA
v_call: TRBV28
j_call: TRBJ1-3
cdr3_aa: CASSSPTGGDSGNTIYF
cdr3_nt: TGTGCCAGCAGTTCGCCAACAGGGGGAGACTCTGGAAACACCATATATTTT

d_call: TRBD1
clone_size: NA
v_call: TRBV9
j_call: TRBJ2-2
cdr3_aa: CASSPRTGISAGELFF
cdr3_nt: TGTGCCAGCAGCCCCAGGACAGGGATTAGCGCCGGGGAGCTGTTTTTT

d_call: TRBD2
clone_size: NA
v_call: TRBV6-5
j_call: TRBJ2-3
cdr3_aa: CASRSSGTDTQYF
cdr3_nt: TGTGCCAGCAGATCTAGCGGGACAGATACGCAGTATTTT

d_call: NA
clone_size: once
v_call: TRBV30
j_call: TRBJ1-1
cdr3_aa: CAWSPYFLGAEAFF
cdr3_nt: TGTGCCTGGAGTCCCTATTTCTTGGGCGCTGAAGCTTTCTTT

d_call: NA
clone_size: NA
v_call: TRBV11-1
j_call: TRBJ1-2
cdr3_aa: CASSLIWGHPNYGYTF
cdr3_nt: TGTGCCAGCAGCCTTATCTGGGGACATCCTAACTATGGCTACACCTTC

d_call: TRBD2
clone_size: once
v_call: TRBV28
j_call: TRBJ2-3
cdr3_aa: CASRLTSGTSLVAQYF
cdr3_nt: TGTGCCAGCAGGCTAACTTCCGGGACTAGCTTGGTAGCGCAGTATTTT